Presented here are 14 T cell receptor beta chains from one specimen sequenced in a study of blood T cell repertoires in COVID-19. Some clones are missing from TCRdb's copy, which holds only in-frame ones; the method was immunoSEQ multiplex PCR. The sample consists of 90,000 or so clones, approximately 86% of them appearing once. Sequenced input: peripheral blood. The receptors were sampled from a man of 80 years or more with active or convalescent COVID-19.

The chain uses TRBV10-1 and TRBJ2-1, with 13 nucleotides matching TRBD2. The CDR3 is 18 amino acids. CDR1 and CDR2 (germline): WNHNN, SYGVQD (reference sequence). Trimming cost V 3 bases and J 1 base; bases outside gene matches: 6. In DNA form, the CDR3 reads TGCGCCAGCAGTGATAGGACTAGCGGGAGTGAATCCTACAATGAGCAGTTCTTC. Amino acid sequence: CASSDRTSGSESYNEQFF.

The chain links TRBV7-9 to TRBJ2-5, with D unresolved. Germline V gene lookup returns CDR1 SEHNR and CDR2 FQNEAQ (reference sequence). Deletions cut 6 bases from V and 1 base from J, with 6 bases between. CDR3 length equals 12 residues. CDR3 sequence: CASSSVQETQYF. The CDR3 nucleotides read TGTGCCAGCAGTAGTGTCCAAGAGACCCAGTACTTC.

This chain joins TRBV6-2 or TRBV6-3 and TRBJ1-3; no reliable D call. Deletions cut 0 bases from V and 3 bases from J, with 15 bases between. This CDR3 comprises 17 residues. In germline, CDR1 is MNHEY, CDR2 SVGEGT. Written as DNA, the CDR3 is TGTGCCAGCAGTTACTCGAGTAAGGGAGTCTTTGGAAACACCATATATTTT. Its translation is CASSYSSKGVFGNTIYF.

This sequence joins TRBV7-2 and TRBJ1-5; D is possibly TRBD1 (5 bases). The germline V gene has CDR1 SGHTA and CDR2 FQGNSA. This CDR3 comprises 14 residues. V was shortened by 3 bases and J by 4 bases, with 10 bases between the two germline ends. The CDR3 here is CASSLGRVNQPQHF. The CDR3 DNA follows: TGTGCCAGCAGCTTGGGCAGGGTGAATCAGCCCCAGCATTTT.

The rearrangement uses TRBV4-2 and TRBJ2-2, with TRBD2 matching over 12 bases. Losses at the gene ends were 1 base for V and 6 bases for J; bases not matched to a gene: 12. The CDR3 sequence is 19 residues long. The germline gives CDR1 LGHNA, CDR2 YNFKEQ. CDR3 nucleotide sequence: TGTGCCAGCAGCCAAGTTGGTCTAGCGGGAGGGCATAGTCCCGGGGAGCTGTTTTTT. This sequence encodes CASSQVGLAGGHSPGELFF.

The chain couples TRBV7-3 to TRBJ2-3, with 8 bases aligning to TRBD2. With V trimmed by 5 bases and J by 0 bases, 7 bases remained unmatched. Per germline, CDR1 SGHTA and CDR2 FQGTGA. This CDR3 region has 16 residues. In nucleotides, the CDR3 is TGTGCCAGCAGCGAATCTAGCGGGTCTAGCACAGATACGCAGTATTTT. Its protein product is CASSESSGSSTDTQYF.

Points on this clone: Compared with germline, one end of the junction differs, possibly owing to a read error. This rearrangement joins TRBV7-7 to TRBJ2-3, with D tentatively TRBD2 (6 bases). The germline V gene encodes CDR1 SSHAT and CDR2 FNYEAQ (reference sequence). CDR3 size: 16 residues. CDR3 loop: CASSPSWGVEGMTQYF. CDR3 sequence (DNA): TGTGCTAGCAGCCCCTCATGGGGGGTAGAGGGGATGACGCAGTATTTT.

The chain is built from TRBV6-2 or TRBV6-3 and TRBJ1-2; the match to TRBD1 covers 9 bases. V gave up 6 bases and J gave up 3 bases; unmatched junction bases: 8. The CDR3 extends over 15 amino acids. Germline-derived CDR1 and CDR2 are MNHEY and SVGEGT. This CDR3 reads CASSRPGQGYYGYTF. The CDR3 coding sequence is TGTGCCAGCAGCCGACCGGGACAGGGTTACTATGGCTACACCTTC.

The V gene is TRBV6-5, the J gene TRBJ2-3; a weak D match, TRBD2 (6 bases). V was shortened by 6 bases and J by 1 base, with 14 bases between the two germline ends. CDR3 length: 15 residues. Germline V gives CDR1 MNHEY, CDR2 SVGAGI. The CDR3 region has the DNA TGTGCCAGCAGAGGGGTAGCGGTGGGCACAGATACGCAGTATTTT. Protein sequence: CASRGVAVGTDTQYF.

V usage is TRBV3-1 (or the pseudogene TRBV3-2) and J usage is TRBJ1-3, with 8 bases lining up with TRBD1. CDR1 is LGHDT, CDR2 YNNKEL, per germline (reference sequence). The CDR3 spans 17 residues. Trimming cost V 0 bases and J 1 base; bases outside gene matches: 5. CDR3 in amino acids: CASSQDGRGLSGNTIYF. The CDR3, as DNA: TGTGCCAGCAGCCAAGATGGCAGGGGGCTATCTGGAAACACCATATATTTT.

The V call is TRBV11-3, the J call TRBJ2-2; TRBD1 matches at 8 bases. CDR1 and CDR2 from the germline V gene are SGHNT and YENEEA. The CDR3 sequence is 15 residues long. After removal of 5 bases from V and 4 bases from J, the junction contained 6 bases not matched to a gene. As DNA, the CDR3 is TGTGCCAGCAGCCCCGGGACAGGAGCCACCGGGGAGCTGTTTTTT. Protein: CASSPGTGATGELFF.

The V gene is TRBV6-5, the J gene TRBJ2-1; perhaps TRBD1 as D (7 bases). CDR3 length equals 13 residues. Germline CDR1 is MNHEY and CDR2 is SVGAGI. The CDR3 loop is CRLPEGAEFEQFF. The DNA of the CDR3 is TGTCGCCTTCCGGAGGGGGCGGAGTTTGAGCAGTTCTTC.

V gene TRBV18 combines with J gene TRBJ2-1; a weak D match, TRBD1 (6 bases). CDR1 and CDR2 from the germline V gene are KGHSH and LQKENI. There are 16 residues in the CDR3. The ends were cut back, 0 bases at V and 9 bases at J, with 18 bases in the middle. CDR3 sequence: CASSPPGAGILSEQFF. DNA of the CDR3: TGTGCCAGCTCACCACCGGGGGCAGGGATATTGAGTGAGCAGTTCTTC.

This clone was picked up one time. The rearrangement joins TRBV11-1 to TRBJ2-4, with 8 bases lining up with TRBD2. CDR1 is SGHAT and CDR2 is FQDESV in the germline V gene (reference sequence). V shed 5 bases and J 3 bases; nucleotides not matched to a gene: 3. The CDR3 contains 14 residues. In DNA form, the CDR3 reads TGTGCCAGCAGCCCGGGGGGGAGCAAAAACATTCAGTACTTC. Amino acids: CASSPGGSKNIQYF.